The subject of this entry is one T cell receptor beta chain. The data were obtained in a study of CD8 T cells in Susac syndrome. Study overall: When their blood was taken, patients with Susac syndrome were therapy-naive, taking corticosteroids, or taking intravenous immunoglobulin alone.

The V gene lost 0 bases and the J gene lost 8 bases, with 17 bases spanning the gap. Germline-derived CDR1 and CDR2 are SGHDT and YYEEEE. This CDR3 spans 15 amino acids. Random hexamers were used to reverse transcribe the RNA input (about 0.5 to 1 ug). The method of amplification for TCR beta CDR3 was immunoSEQ multiplex PCR, covering 54 Vbeta and 13 Jbeta. MiXCR, applied by TCRdb to the immunoSEQ multiplex PCR reads, yields one record per CDR3 protein. The sample lists around 80,000 distinct CDR3 sequences; approximately 96% were seen once. The V and J genes are TRBV5-6 and TRBJ1-2, with D possibly TRBD1 on 5 matching bases. Sequencing was done on a sample of CD8+ T cells from PBMCs. The TCR was taken from a human donor with Susac syndrome. DNA of the CDR3: TGTGCCAGCAGCTTGGACAGGTACCCGGTGTGGGGCTACACCTTC. This gives the protein CASSLDRYPVWGYTF.